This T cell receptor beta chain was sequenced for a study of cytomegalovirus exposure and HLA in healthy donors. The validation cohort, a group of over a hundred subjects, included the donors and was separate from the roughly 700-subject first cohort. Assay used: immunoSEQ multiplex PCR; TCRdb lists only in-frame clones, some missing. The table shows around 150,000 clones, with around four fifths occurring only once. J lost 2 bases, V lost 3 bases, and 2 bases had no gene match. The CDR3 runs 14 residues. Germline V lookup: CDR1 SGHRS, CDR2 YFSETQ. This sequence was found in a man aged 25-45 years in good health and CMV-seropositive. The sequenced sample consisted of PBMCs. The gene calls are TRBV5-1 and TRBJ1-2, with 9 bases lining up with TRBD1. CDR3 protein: CASSWGTGNYGYTF. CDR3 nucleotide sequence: TGCGCCAGCAGCTGGGGGACAGGGAACTATGGCTACACCTTC. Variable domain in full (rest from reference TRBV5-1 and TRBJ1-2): KAGVTQTPRYLIKTRGQQVTLSCSPISGHRSVSWYQQTPGQGLQFLFEYFSETQRNKGNFPGRFSGRQFSNSRSEMNVSTLELGDSALYLCASSWGTGNYGYTFGSGTRLTVV.